The 5 T cell receptor beta chains presented below share a single source sample, sequenced in a study of beta chain features in type 1 diabetes. Reverse transcribing all isolated RNA meant expressed TCRB transcripts were sequenced. Clones were read by immunoSEQ multiplex PCR, and TCRdb kept only the in-frame ones, dropping some. The table has 900,000 or so clones, about a sixth seen once; the top ten hold 0.02% to 0.03%. Sequenced material: naive CD4+ T cells from blood. These receptor sequences come from a young woman in good health.

The CDR3 here is CASSRDRWTEAFF. The DNA of the CDR3 is TGTGCCAGCAGTCGAGACAGGTGGACTGAAGCTTTCTTT. V is TRBV28 and J is TRBJ1-1; TRBD1 is a possible D gene (6 bases). Per the germline V gene, CDR1 is MDHEN and CDR2 is SYDVKM. Between the trimmed V and J ends, which lost 5 bases and 5 bases, there was a span of 12 bases. CDR3 length equals 13 residues.

This clone has only a few counts. The chain carries TRBV4-2 and TRBJ2-3; no reliable D call. The CDR3 is 13 amino acids. The germline gives CDR1 LGHNA, CDR2 YNFKEQ. Trimming removed 0 bases at V and 3 bases at J, with 4 bases between. CDR3 DNA sequence: TGTGCCAGCAGCCAAGATCGTACAGATACGCAGTATTTT. Translated, it gives CASSQDRTDTQYF.

This clone was counted only a few times. The chain recombines TRBV7-2 with TRBJ2-1, with 7 bases that match TRBD1. V lost 5 bases and J lost 3; bases outside the gene matches: 1. Germline V gives CDR1 SGHTA, CDR2 FQGNSA. The CDR3 is 13 residues long. The CDR3 DNA is TGTGCCAGCAGCCGACAGGGCTACAATGAGCAGTTCTTC. Protein: CASSRQGYNEQFF.

This clone was detected a few times. The chain joins TRBV28 to TRBJ2-3, with 8 bases aligning to TRBD1. The ends lost 6 bases at V and 0 bases at J; junction bases unmatched: 11. The germline gives CDR1 MDHEN, CDR2 SYDVKM. The CDR3 has 17 amino acids. CDR3 DNA sequence: TGTGCCAGCAGAACTCCGACAGGGGCCTCTAGCACAGATACGCAGTATTTT. Translated, it gives CASRTPTGASSTDTQYF.

This clone was seen a handful of times. This same CDR3 is encoded by further DNA sequences in the sample. This chain uses TRBV20-1 with TRBJ2-1; D call uncertain. Trimming shortened V by 5 bases and J by 5 bases, and 7 bases separated the two germline ends. Germline V gene sequence: CDR1 DFQATT, CDR2 SNEGSKA (reference sequence). The CDR3 has 11 residues. CDR3 in DNA: TGCAGTGCTCGCTGGCACAATGAGCAGTTCTTC. It specifies CSARWHNEQFF.